A single sample gave rise to the 9 T cell receptor beta chains below, sequenced in a study of T-cell reconstitution after alpha-beta-depleted transplantation in children. Unique molecular identifiers were incorporated into the prepared TCRbeta library. In TCRdb, the PCR reads were re-called with MiXCR into one record per CDR3 protein. Here the sample spans hundreds of thousands of distinct CDR3 sequences, around 13% being singletons. Here the sequenced sample was PBMCs, taken before TCRalphabeta/CD19-depleted stem cell transplant. Source of these receptors: a girl aged 2-10 years with congenital amegakaryocytic thrombocytopenia, due to receive a stem cell transplant.

CDR3: CSTDGGRPHNEQFF. The DNA of the CDR3 is TGCAGCACAGACGGCGGCAGGCCCCATAATGAGCAGTTCTTC. The V and J genes are TRBV20-1 and TRBJ2-1; D unclear. Germline V lookup: CDR1 DFQATT, CDR2 SNEGSKA (reference sequence). CDR3 length: 14 residues.

This clonotype was counted many times. The junction and the germline gene differ at one end; a read error may be behind it. V usage is TRBV5-1 and J usage is TRBJ2-7; 11 bases are a match to TRBD2. The CDR3 has 15 amino acids. Germline CDR1 reads SGHRS; CDR2 reads YFSETQ. DNA for the CDR3: TGTGCCAGCAGCTTGGGGACTAGCGGATCCTACGAGCAGTACTTC. Translated, it gives CASSLGTSGSYEQYF. The full variable domain, its missing parts supplied by reference TRBV5-1 and TRBJ2-7, is KAGVTQTPRYLIKTRGQQVTLSCSPISGHRSVSWYQQTPGQGLQFLFEYFSETQRNKGNFPGRFSGRQFSNSRSEMNVSTLELGDSALYLCASSLGTSGSYEQYFGPGTRLTVT.

This clonotype was recorded many times. The chain couples TRBV29-1 to TRBJ2-7; TRBD1 is a possible D gene (6 bases). Per germline, CDR1 SQVTM and CDR2 ANQGSEA. This CDR3 comprises 18 residues. Trimming took 0 bases from V and 0 from J, leaving 21 bases between them. The CDR3 nucleotides read TGCAGCGTTGAAGAGGAAGGAGGACAGCGTAGGGTCTCCTACGAGCAGTACTTC. Translated, it gives CSVEEEGGQRRVSYEQYF.

V and J are TRBV10-2 and TRBJ2-4; D is unresolved. The V and J ends lost 8 bases and 8 bases respectively, with 13 bases between them. This CDR3 region has 12 residues. Germline V gives CDR1 WSHSY, CDR2 SAAADI. The CDR3: CASSVIGHIQYF. The CDR3 DNA sequence: TGCGCCAGCTCGGTGATCGGGCACATTCAGTACTTC.

This clonotype appeared many times. The CDR3 region is CSVPEGTGEAFF. The CDR3 DNA is TGCAGCGTCCCCGAGGGGACAGGTGAAGCTTTCTTT. The chain carries TRBV29-1 and TRBJ1-1, with TRBD1 matching over 8 bases. The CDR3 spans 12 residues. Germline V gene lookup returns CDR1 SQVTM and CDR2 ANQGSEA. The J segment lost 7 bases and the V segment lost 6 bases, leaving 7 bases of the junction unmatched.

About this clonotype: A clone one base away is much larger, so this may be a read error. This chain connects TRBV5-1 to TRBJ2-1; 11 bases align to TRBD2. V trimming: 0 bases; J trimming: 12 bases; junction bases outside the gene matches: 8. Germline CDR1 is SGHRS and CDR2 is YFSETQ. The CDR3 extends over 15 amino acids. CDR3 in amino acids: CASSLAPSGGSGQFF. The CDR3 DNA reads as TGCGCCAGCAGCTTGGCCCCTAGCGGGGGGAGTGGGCAGTTCTTC.

With regard to this clonotype: A read error may explain this, as a much larger clone is one base away. The chain has TRBV6-1 and TRBJ1-2, with D uncertain. This CDR3 comprises 14 residues. Germline V gives CDR1 MNHNS, CDR2 SASEGT. V was trimmed by 6 bases and J by 1 base, leaving 12 bases between them. DNA of the CDR3: TGTGCCAGCAGCAACATCAGCCGTAACTATGGCTACACCTTC. This codes for CASSNISRNYGYTF.

This clonotype has at least ten counts. The V and J genes are TRBV20-1 and TRBJ2-3; the match to TRBD2 covers 7 bases. Germline V gives CDR1 DFQATT, CDR2 SNEGSKA (reference sequence). The CDR3 consists of 16 residues. The J segment lost 6 bases and the V segment lost 7 bases, leaving 19 bases of the junction unmatched. DNA of the CDR3: TGCAGTGTATTGGCCGGCCTAGCGGCCATTAAGGATACGCAGTATTTT. Translating gives CSVLAGLAAIKDTQYF.

The sample holds a few counts of this clonotype. The chain uses TRBV5-1 and TRBJ2-1; the match to TRBD2 covers 8 bases. Germline trimming cut 0 bases from V and 6 bases from J; bases unmatched to any gene: 2. Germline CDR1 SGHRS, CDR2 YFSETQ. The CDR3 consists of 14 residues. For the CDR3, the DNA is TGCGCCAGCAGCTTGGCCGGGAGGGCCAATGAGCAGTTCTTC. Translation: CASSLAGRANEQFF.